The entry below gives a single TCR beta chain sequence along with its context. This clonotype showed up many times. Its antigen is currently not known. The record has no base qualities; no much larger clone is one base away. This specimen comes from a study of blood T cells in healthy people across ages (dated by TCRdb to between 2015 and 2017). With respect to the entire study: Template switching captured roughly one uniquely barcoded TCR beta cDNA molecule per two T cells in model experiments. The study measured age-related changes in TCR beta repertoire diversity using deep sequencing normalized with unique cDNA molecular identifiers. The donors were divided into four age groups: young (average around 16 years), middle-aged (about 40), aged (approximately 62) and long-lived (more than 75). To avoid experimental bias, donors of different ages were distributed randomly across sequencing lanes. For two donors (one aged 18 to 29 and one aged 80 or older), the study analyzed two additional independent replicas of 1 million unique cDNA reads from the same blood draw.

The donors were some 36 Caucasian individuals from Russia, aged 6 to 90 years, who were systemically healthy. Each donor gave around 9 milliliters of peripheral blood, collected into EDTA-treated Vacutainer tubes. PBMCs were isolated by Ficoll-Paque density-gradient centrifugation, with at least 6.5 million obtained per sample. Total RNA, at least 5 micrograms per sample, was extracted from PBMCs with Trizol reagent. For every donor, an aliquot of PBMCs went through flow cytometry to measure the percentages of naive CD45RAhigh/CD27high T cells. The study at large found these results: Estimates of total diversity based on one million sequenced T cells were regarded as lower bounds and as underestimates. Observed TCR beta diversity correlated strongly with the percentage of naive T cells measured by flow cytometry. Since profiling was done on bulk unsorted PBMCs, naive and antigen-experienced compartments could not be conclusively compared. As age increased, observed TCR beta diversity per million T cells dropped in a roughly linear way, and a significant reduction was already evident by age roughly 36. Compared with the aged group, the long-lived group had more naive CD4+ T cells, fewer expanded clones and increased TCR diversity, suggesting age selection. Because the CMV infection status of the donors was unknown, age-related changes in expanded clonotypes may potentially have been confounded.

The library was produced with 5' RACE. TCRdb names Illumina HiSeq 2500 as the instrument used. A second PCR of 7 to 11 cycles was performed with a sample-barcoded 5' primer and a J-beta primer mix. Each TCR beta cDNA molecule received a unique molecular identifier from a template-switch 5' adaptor carrying 12 random nucleotides. Each sample yielded at least 2.5 million CDR3-containing paired-end reads. First-strand cDNA synthesis was performed from all RNA using the Mint cDNA synthesis kit, with priming by a TRBC-specific oligonucleotide. Following uracil-DNA glycosylase treatment, all cDNA underwent a first 18-cycle PCR with the universal primers M1SS and BC2_uni_R. The authors processed their data as follows. Normalization of each sample was performed by random selection of 1 million high-quality reads, each carrying a distinct molecular identifier. Instead of being binned into consensus sequences, reads with shared molecular identifiers were discarded. CDR3 identification, clonotype clustering and error correction used MiTCR with a Q25 quality threshold and the strictest error-elimination algorithm. Lower-bound total TCR beta diversity was estimated with a nonparametric unseen species model using Euler transformation. The public reads were run again by TCRdb, first through fastp at Q25 and then through MiXCR, and only productive beta chains were kept. Rows with a matching CDR3 protein are joined into one entry that keeps the most common DNA and genes. The authors' filters were not applied to this entry. This sample lists 550,000 to 750,000 distinct CDR3 sequences; around 21% were detected once. Of the sample, 3% to 4.5% is held by the ten largest clones.

For CDR1 and CDR2, the germline V gene (reference sequence) lists LGHDT and YNNKEL. From the cysteine through the phenylalanine, the CDR3 covers 13 amino acids. Left in the record is the CDR3 DNA by itself, 39 bases read in frame from the first base. V loses 4 bases of germline sequence and J loses 7 bases, and the interval between the two ends is 11 bases. The sequenced sample was blood. This chain joins TRBV3-1 to TRBJ1-5; no D gene is confidently identified. The source of this sequence is a man in his 70s in good health. Here the CDR3 is given as CASSLKGGQPQHF. The nucleotides read TGTGCCAGCAGCCTGAAAGGAGGGCAGCCCCAGCATTTT.